The entry below describes one T cell receptor beta chain. The data are from a study of blood T cell repertoires in COVID-19. Study in general: Both acute and convalescent COVID-19 samples were obtained from the United States, Italy and Spain. Sample material is recorded as cDNA or gDNA derived from T cells, B-cell-depleted T cells, or PBMCs.

As processed by the authors: Amplification of reference gene primers was used by the study to estimate nucleated cell counts. Profiling relied on immunoSEQ multiplex PCR, and the TCRdb table lists in-frame clones only, not all of them. D and trimming come from the DNA, and the V and J calls and clone size come from that table. The sample lists tens of thousands of clones, 88% occurring once. Between the trimmed V and J ends, which lost 1 base and 6 bases, there was a span of 9 bases. There are 13 residues in the CDR3. Germline V gene sequence: CDR1 SGHAT, CDR2 FQNNGV. The chain uses TRBV11-2 and TRBJ2-5; TRBD2 is a possible D gene (6 bases). Sequences were obtained from peripheral blood. The sequence was collected from a human donor in a cohort sampled during active COVID-19. CDR3 bases: TGTGCCAGCAGCTTAGCCGGGGGTCAGACCCAGTACTTC. Translation gives CASSLAGGQTQYF.